These 26 T cell receptor beta chains were sequenced from one sample in a study of CD8 T cells in ankylosing spondylitis. Study-wide findings and caveats: Typical of ankylosing spondylitis blood, it appeared, was a TCR beta motif of under 10 highly homologous variants.

These receptors' targets are unknown. Each CDR3 protein is one row after TCRdb ran MiXCR on the 5' RACE reads. The sample holds around 540,000 distinct CDR3 sequences; approximately 12% are singletons and the top ten take 6.8%. The sequenced material came from blood, either unsorted or a sorted T cell fraction (not recorded which). The receptor set was obtained from a male donor with ankylosing spondylitis.

There are a few counts of this clonotype. This chain joins TRBV6-1 and TRBJ1-3; D is unclear. The CDR3 extends over 12 amino acids. Trimming stripped 7 bases from V and 7 bases from J, with 11 bases between. CDR1 and CDR2 from the germline V gene are MNHNS and SASEGT. CDR3 DNA sequence: TGTGCCAGCACCTTACAACGGAACACCATATATTTT. Translated, it gives CASTLQRNTIYF.

This clonotype was detected many times. V gene TRBV21-1 combines with J gene TRBJ2-1; the D call TRBD1 from the table was never checked on the DNA. TRBV21-1 is classified as a pseudogene. The CDR3 has 13 amino acids. CDR3 nucleotide sequence: TGTGCCAGCAGCAAAAGAGTATGGGGGGCTCGGTTCTTC. As protein: CASSKRVWGARFF.

The sample holds a few counts of this clonotype. This sequence joins TRBV29-1 and TRBJ2-1, with TRBD2 matching 15 bases. Germline CDR1 and CDR2: SQVTM and ANQGSEA. Unmatched junction bases numbered 16, after V lost 8 bases and J lost 2 bases. The CDR3 is made up of 19 amino acids. CDR3 sequence reads: CSKLPGTSGRTLTYNEQFF. The CDR3 DNA reads as TGCAGCAAATTACCGGGGACTAGCGGGAGGACCCTTACCTACAATGAGCAGTTCTTC.

This clonotype has only a few counts. The chain combines TRBV5-5 with TRBJ1-1, with D possibly TRBD1 on 5 matching bases. CDR1 is SGHKS and CDR2 is YYEKEE in the germline V gene (reference sequence). This CDR3 region has 14 residues. Trimming stripped 7 bases from V and 3 bases from J, with 16 bases between. The CDR3 is CASLGGQGYTEAFF. CDR3 coding DNA: TGTGCCAGCCTAGGCGGGCAGGGCTACACTGAAGCTTTCTTT.

In its sample, this clonotype was seen many times. CDR3 loop: CASSTPARAGATDTQYF. The CDR3, as DNA: TGTGCCAGCAGTACCCCTGCCAGGGCGGGAGCCACAGATACGCAGTATTTT. J is TRBJ2-3 and V is TRBV12-3 or TRBV12-4; 7 bases are shared with TRBD2. The CDR3 has 17 amino acids. The V segment lost 5 bases and the J segment 2 bases; nucleotides outside the gene matches: 13.

The genes are TRBV23-1 and TRBJ2-1, with 7 bases identical to TRBD2. TRBV23-1 is known as an ORF, though its function is uncertain. The CDR3 loop spans 16 amino acids. V shed 2 bases, J shed 4 bases, and the junction held 8 bases outside the gene matches. CDR3 DNA: TGCGCCAGCAGTCAAGGGGACTATTATTATTACAATGAGCAGTTCTTC. It specifies CASSQGDYYYYNEQFF.

The table lists this clonotype with a few counts. The chain couples TRBV5-6 to TRBJ2-1, with D maybe TRBD1 (5 bases). This CDR3 has 15 amino acids. Trimming took 0 bases from V and 2 from J, leaving 9 bases between them. Germline-derived CDR1 and CDR2 are SGHDT and YYEEEE. This chain's CDR3 is CASSLVDRAYNEQFF. DNA of the CDR3: TGTGCCAGCAGCTTGGTTGACAGAGCCTACAATGAGCAGTTCTTC.

This clonotype was seen more than once but under ten times. The V and J genes are TRBV29-1 and TRBJ2-7; 12 positions agree with TRBD2. This CDR3 has 15 residues. V lost 4 bases, J lost 3 bases, and 7 bases stayed unmatched. Germline-derived CDR1 and CDR2 are SQVTM and ANQGSEA. The CDR3 sequence: CSVVKLAGGSYEQYF. In DNA, the CDR3 is TGCAGCGTTGTGAAACTAGCGGGAGGCAGCTACGAGCAGTACTTC.

CDR3 sequence: CASSRGGDRYNEQFF. The CDR3 bases are TGTGCCAGCAGCCGGGGGGGGGACAGGTACAATGAGCAGTTCTTC. V and J are TRBV4-2 and TRBJ2-1; a possible D gene is TRBD1 (8 bases). The CDR3 has 15 amino acids. Germline V lookup: CDR1 LGHNA, CDR2 YNFKEQ. Trimming took 4 bases from V and 4 from J, leaving 14 bases between them.

This clonotype was detected ten times or more. The chain joins TRBV7-2 to TRBJ2-3, with 13 bases identical to TRBD2. J gave up 12 bases and V 5 bases, and 14 bases lay outside the gene matches. CDR3 length: 16 residues. Germline CDR1 and CDR2: SGHTA and FQGNSA. The CDR3: CASSLTSGRFHPPQYF. CDR3 in DNA: TGTGCCAGCAGCCTGACTAGCGGGAGGTTTCACCCCCCACAGTATTTT. Looking up the rest from reference TRBV7-2 and TRBJ2-3 gives the full variable domain: GAGVSQSPSNKVTEKGKDVELRCDPISGHTALYWYRQSLGQGLEFLIYFQGNSAPDKSGLPSDRFSAERTGGSVSTLTIQRTQQEDSAVYLCASSLTSGRFHPPQYFGPGTRLTVL.

The rearrangement uses TRBV7-9 and TRBJ2-1; 12 bases agree with TRBD2. J lost 7 bases, V lost 5 bases, and 3 bases had no gene match. From germline, CDR1 is SEHNR and CDR2 FQNEAQ (reference sequence). This CDR3 has 14 amino acids. The CDR3, as DNA: TGTGCCAGCAGCCGGACTAGCGGGAAAAATGAGCAGTTCTTC. It specifies CASSRTSGKNEQFF. The whole variable domain, filled in from reference TRBV7-9 and TRBJ2-1, reads DTGVSQNPRHKITKRGQNVTFRCDPISEHNRLYWYRQTLGQGPEFLTYFQNEAQLEKSRLLSDRFSAERPKGSFSTLEIQRTEQGDSAMYLCASSRTSGKNEQFFGPGTRLTVL.

The V gene is TRBV11-2, the J gene TRBJ2-3; TRBD1 aligns across 7 bases. Trimming at V came to 5 bases and at J to 1 base, leaving 3 bases not matched to a gene. The CDR3 is made up of 14 amino acids. CDR1 is SGHAT and CDR2 is FQNNGV in the germline V gene. CDR3 DNA: TGTGCCAGCAGCCACACAGGGGGCACAGATACGCAGTATTTT. Its translation: CASSHTGGTDTQYF.

The genes are TRBV7-9 and TRBJ2-1; 12 bases line up with TRBD2. There are 16 residues in the CDR3. The germline CDR1 and CDR2 sequences are SEHNR and FQNEAQ (reference sequence). V dropped 2 bases and J dropped 7; count of bases not matched to a gene: 6. CDR3 residues: CASSLTSTSGGNEQFF. The CDR3, as DNA: TGTGCCAGCAGCTTAACTTCGACTAGCGGGGGAAATGAGCAGTTCTTC.

There are a few counts of this clonotype. The J gene is TRBJ2-7, the V gene TRBV18; 11 positions agree with TRBD1. The CDR3 covers 14 residues. V shed 6 bases and J 3 bases; nucleotides not matched to a gene: 4. Germline-derived CDR1 and CDR2 are KGHSH and LQKENI. CDR3 sequence reads: CASSQDRGHYEQYV. The CDR3 DNA follows: TGTGCCAGCTCTCAGGACAGGGGGCACTACGAGCAGTACGTC.

In this sample, this clonotype turned up once. The chain is built from TRBV19 and TRBJ1-5; 12 bases match TRBD1. This CDR3 spans 18 amino acids. The germline V gene has CDR1 LNHDA and CDR2 SQIVND (reference sequence). V lost 5 bases and J lost 7; bases outside the gene matches: 15. The chain's CDR3 is CASSWDRGRVASGQPQHF. The CDR3 DNA is TGTGCCAGTAGTTGGGACAGGGGGCGAGTAGCATCGGGACAGCCCCAGCATTTT.

This chain uses TRBV10-2 with TRBJ2-2; D ambiguous. Germline assignment: CDR1 WSHSY and CDR2 SAAADI. V was clipped by 2 bases and J by 2 bases, with 6 bases between them. This CDR3 spans 14 amino acids. The CDR3 sequence is CASSERANTGELFF. CDR3 in DNA: TGCGCCAGCAGTGAGAGGGCCAACACCGGGGAGCTGTTTTTT.

The chain is built from TRBV5-8 and TRBJ2-7; D tentatively reads TRBD1 or TRBD2 (5 bases each). The CDR3 contains 14 residues. Deletions cut 4 bases from V and 1 base from J, with 12 bases between. Germline CDR1 SGHTS, CDR2 YDEGEE. The CDR3 DNA reads as TGTGCCAGCAGCGCACGGGACGGATCCTACGAGCAGTACTTC. Translating it yields CASSARDGSYEQYF.

The sample holds many counts of this clonotype. The V call is TRBV12-3 or TRBV12-4, the J call TRBJ2-1; D is uncertain. The CDR3 length is 12 residues. Trimming shortened V by 1 base and J by 10 bases, and 8 bases separated the two germline ends. The CDR3 sequence is CASSLGRAEQFF. The CDR3 DNA follows: TGTGCCAGCAGTTTAGGGCGCGCCGAGCAGTTCTTC.

This clonotype occurred many times. The chain is built from TRBV5-5 and TRBJ2-7; D not certain. CDR3 length: 15 amino acids. V lost 7 bases and J lost 3, with 20 bases in between. The germline CDR1 and CDR2 sequences are SGHKS and YYEKEE (reference sequence). CDR3 loop: CASLPQVETIYEQYF. DNA of the CDR3: TGTGCCAGCCTACCCCAGGTAGAAACAATCTACGAGCAGTACTTC.

This clonotype was counted ten times or more. The DNA of the CDR3 is TGTGCCACCAGCAAAGGAGGCCTTTCGGTCGAGCAGTACTTC. This encodes CATSKGGLSVEQYF. The V call is TRBV15, the J call TRBJ2-7, with a possible D match to TRBD2 (5 bases). This CDR3 region has 14 residues. The germline V gene has CDR1 LNHNV and CDR2 YYDKDF (reference sequence). Trimming took off 4 bases at V and 6 bases at J, with 16 bases between the two ends.

The chain has TRBV3-1 and TRBJ1-3, with D unclear. Per germline, CDR1 LGHDT and CDR2 YNNKEL (reference sequence). The CDR3 contains 13 residues. With 0 bases removed from V and 15 bases from J, the gap between germline ends came to 15 bases. CDR3 loop: CASSQDGLAPGYF. DNA of the CDR3: TGTGCCAGCAGCCAAGATGGATTGGCCCCAGGATATTTT.

V and J are TRBV18 and TRBJ2-7, with 7 nucleotides matching TRBD1. The CDR3 runs 17 residues. The V gene end was trimmed by 2 bases and the J gene end by 5 bases; junction bases not matched to a gene: 15. The V gene's germline CDR1 is KGHSH and CDR2 LQKENI. In DNA form, the CDR3 reads TGTGCCAGCTCACCATATGGACCGAGGGGGCTTATCAACGAGCAGTACGTC. Translation gives CASSPYGPRGLINEQYV.

This clonotype was recorded once. The V gene is TRBV6-1, the J gene TRBJ1-1; 7 bases agree with TRBD1. There are 15 residues in the CDR3. Trimming removed 6 bases from V and 0 bases from J; junction bases left unmatched: 7. Germline V lookup: CDR1 MNHNS, CDR2 SASEGT. The CDR3 nucleotides are TGTGCCAGCAGACGGCCGGGACAGATGAACACTGAAGCTTTCTTT. Translated: CASRRPGQMNTEAFF.

The genes are TRBV20-1 and TRBJ2-1; 7 nucleotides agree with TRBD2. J lost 5 bases, V lost 3 bases, and 13 bases had no gene match. The germline CDR1 and CDR2 sequences are DFQATT and SNEGSKA (reference sequence). The CDR3 runs 16 residues. CDR3 protein: CSARKPSGKPNNEQFF. CDR3 coding DNA: TGCAGTGCTAGGAAACCTAGCGGAAAGCCCAACAATGAGCAGTTCTTC.

The genes are TRBV7-9 and TRBJ1-3; TRBD1 might be the D (5 bases). The CDR3 spans 15 residues. Per germline, CDR1 SEHNR and CDR2 FQNEAQ (reference sequence). Trimming stripped 5 bases from V and 4 bases from J, with 15 bases between. Written as DNA, the CDR3 is TGTGCCAGCAGCAACATTACAGGATTAGGAAACACCATATATTTT. Its protein product is CASSNITGLGNTIYF.

The V call is TRBV20-1, the J call TRBJ2-7; 12 bases align to TRBD2. The V gene end was trimmed by 6 bases and the J gene end by 7 bases; junction bases not matched to a gene: 7. Germline V gene lookup returns CDR1 DFQATT and CDR2 SNEGSKA (reference sequence). CDR3 length: 13 residues. CDR3: CSARTSGTGEQYF. CDR3 DNA sequence: TGCAGTGCAAGGACTAGCGGGACCGGTGAGCAGTACTTC.